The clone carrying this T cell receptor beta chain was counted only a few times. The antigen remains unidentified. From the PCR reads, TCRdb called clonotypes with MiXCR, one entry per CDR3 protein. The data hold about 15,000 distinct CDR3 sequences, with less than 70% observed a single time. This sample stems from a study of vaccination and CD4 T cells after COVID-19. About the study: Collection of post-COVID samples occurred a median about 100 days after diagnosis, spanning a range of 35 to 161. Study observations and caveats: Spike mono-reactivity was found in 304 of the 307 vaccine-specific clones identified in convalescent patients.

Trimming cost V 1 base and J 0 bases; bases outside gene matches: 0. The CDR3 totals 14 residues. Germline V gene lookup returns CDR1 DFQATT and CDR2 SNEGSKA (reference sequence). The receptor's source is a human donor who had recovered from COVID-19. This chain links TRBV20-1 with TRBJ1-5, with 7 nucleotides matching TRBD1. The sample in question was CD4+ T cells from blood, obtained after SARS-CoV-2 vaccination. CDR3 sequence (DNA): TGCAGTGCTAGAGGGGACAGTAGCAATCAGCCCCAGCATTTT. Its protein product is CSARGDSSNQPQHF.